The source of this TCR beta chain is a study of shared clonotypes between healthy human individuals. Measured with immunoSEQ multiplex PCR; TCRdb has only the in-frame clones, and not every one. The sample has some 2,000,000 clones; 90% to 97% are singletons. Per the germline V gene, CDR1 is LGHNA and CDR2 is YSLEER. V was pared by 0 bases and J by 4 bases, with 11 bases between. The CDR3 spans 15 residues. Sample: naive CD4+ T cells sorted from blood. Subset noted: CD45RA+ positively selected. This chain connects TRBV4-3 to TRBJ2-3; no clear D. The TCR sequence derives from a man between 18 and 29 years old in good health. Here the CDR3 reads CASSQDIQTADTQYF. CDR3 nucleotides: TGCGCCAGCAGCCAAGACATCCAGACGGCAGATACGCAGTATTTT.